This T cell receptor beta chain was obtained from a study of shared clonotypes between healthy human individuals. Only in-frame clones appear in the TCRdb table, and some are missing; sequencing was by immunoSEQ multiplex PCR. The sample includes 300,000 to 400,000 clones, approximately 74% of them seen just once. The sample consisted of memory CD4+ T cells sorted from blood. The subset here: CD45RA-negative fraction. The sequence was collected from a man aged 25-45 years in good health.

The CDR3 DNA follows: TGTGCCAGGGCACGACTAGCGGGTCCCAAAAACATTCAGTACTTC. Its translation is CARARLAGPKNIQYF. The chain combines TRBV14 with TRBJ2-4; TRBD2 matches 10 bases. CDR3 length: 15 residues. Germline V gives CDR1 SGHDN, CDR2 FVKESK. Germline trimming cut 9 bases from V and 2 bases from J; bases unmatched to any gene: 7. Using reference TRBV14 and TRBJ2-4 for the parts outside the CDR3, the full variable domain is EAGVTQFPSHSVIEKGQTVTLRCDPISGHDNLYWYRRVMGKEIKFLLHFVKESKQDESGMPNNRFLAERTGGTYSTLKVQPAELEDSGVYFCARARLAGPKNIQYFGAGTRLSVL.